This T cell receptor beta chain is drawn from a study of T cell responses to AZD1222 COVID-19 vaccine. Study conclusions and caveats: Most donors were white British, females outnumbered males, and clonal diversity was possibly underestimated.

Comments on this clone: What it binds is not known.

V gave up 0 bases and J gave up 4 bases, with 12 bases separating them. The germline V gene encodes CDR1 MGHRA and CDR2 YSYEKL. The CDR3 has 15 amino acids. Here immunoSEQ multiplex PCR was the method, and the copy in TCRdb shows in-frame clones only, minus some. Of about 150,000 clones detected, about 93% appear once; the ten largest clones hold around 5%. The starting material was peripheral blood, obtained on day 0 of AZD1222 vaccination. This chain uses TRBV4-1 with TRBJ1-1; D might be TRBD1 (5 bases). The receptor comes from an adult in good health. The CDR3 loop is CASSQDGGAGTEAFF. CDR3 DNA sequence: TGCGCCAGCAGCCAAGATGGAGGGGCGGGCACTGAAGCTTTCTTT.